This T cell receptor (beta chain) was retrieved from a study of cytomegalovirus exposure and HLA in healthy donors. Study findings and constraints: Some TCR beta chains (around 160 of them) were listed as cytomegalovirus-associated.

The assay was immunoSEQ multiplex PCR, and TCRdb's table has in-frame clones only and misses some. This table has 150,000 to 200,000 clones, 70% to 90% appearing once. Trimming removed 5 bases at V and 2 bases at J, with 13 bases between. This CDR3 is 15 amino acids long. The germline V gene encodes CDR1 KGHSH and CDR2 LQKENI. Comment on this clone: The target antigen is unknown.

This receptor was identified in a man aged 25 to 40 in good health and CMV-seropositive. This sequence joins TRBV18 and TRBJ1-5; maybe TRBD1 (6 bases). Material: PBMCs. The CDR3 coding sequence is TGTGCCAGCTCAGAAGGGGGGGCTGGCAATCAGCCCCAGCATTTT. Translated: CASSEGGAGNQPQHF.